This T cell receptor (beta chain) was identified during a study of CD8 T cells in Susac syndrome. Random hexamers were used to reverse transcribe an amount of 0.5 to 1 ug RNA. One entry per CDR3 protein results from TCRdb running MiXCR on the immunoSEQ multiplex PCR reads. The sample contains some 400,000 distinct CDR3 sequences, 85% to 90% of which appear only once. The CDR3 is made up of 15 amino acids. The germline CDR1 and CDR2 sequences are MGHRA and YSYEKL. The junction had 10 bases not matched to a gene; V was cut back by 3 bases and J by 12 bases. The sequence was obtained from a human donor with multiple sclerosis. Sequenced: CD8+ T cells from PBMCs. The gene calls are TRBV4-1 and TRBJ1-6; 8 bases are shared with TRBD1. The CDR3 DNA is TGCGCCAGCAGCCACCACCCCGGACAGGGAAGACCCCTCCACTTT. Encoded protein: CASSHHPGQGRPLHF.